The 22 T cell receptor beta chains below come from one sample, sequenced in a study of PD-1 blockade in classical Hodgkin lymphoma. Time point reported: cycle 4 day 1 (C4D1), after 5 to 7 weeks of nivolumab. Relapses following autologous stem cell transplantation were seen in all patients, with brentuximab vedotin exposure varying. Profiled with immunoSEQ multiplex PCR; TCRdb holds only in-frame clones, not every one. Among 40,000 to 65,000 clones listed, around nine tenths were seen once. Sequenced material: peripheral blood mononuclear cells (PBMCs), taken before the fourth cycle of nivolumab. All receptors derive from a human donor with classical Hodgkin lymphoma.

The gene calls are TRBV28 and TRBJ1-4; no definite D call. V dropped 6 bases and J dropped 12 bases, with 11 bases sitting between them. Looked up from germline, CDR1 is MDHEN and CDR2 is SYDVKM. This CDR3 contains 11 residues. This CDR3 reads CASSLARELFF. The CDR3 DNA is TGTGCCAGCAGCCTAGCAAGAGAACTGTTTTTT.

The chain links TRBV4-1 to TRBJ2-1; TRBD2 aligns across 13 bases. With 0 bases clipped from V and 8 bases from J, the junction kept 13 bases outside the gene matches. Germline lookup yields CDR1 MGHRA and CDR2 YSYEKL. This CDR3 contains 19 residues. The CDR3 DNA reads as TGCGCCAGCAGCCAAGATCAACAGGGACTAGCGGGACTAGAAGATGAGCAGTTCTTC. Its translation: CASSQDQQGLAGLEDEQFF.

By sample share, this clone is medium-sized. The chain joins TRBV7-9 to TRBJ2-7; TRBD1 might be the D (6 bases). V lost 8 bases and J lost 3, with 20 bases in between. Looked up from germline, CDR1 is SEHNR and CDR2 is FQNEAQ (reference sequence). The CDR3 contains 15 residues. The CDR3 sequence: CASSLGGAEIYEQYF. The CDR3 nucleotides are TGTGCCAGCTCTCTAGGGGGAGCTGAGATCTACGAGCAGTACTTC. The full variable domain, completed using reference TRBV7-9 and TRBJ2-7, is DTGVSQNPRHKITKRGQNVTFRCDPISEHNRLYWYRQTLGQGPEFLTYFQNEAQLEKSRLLSDRFSAERPKGSFSTLEIQRTEQGDSAMYLCASSLGGAEIYEQYFGPGTRLTVT.

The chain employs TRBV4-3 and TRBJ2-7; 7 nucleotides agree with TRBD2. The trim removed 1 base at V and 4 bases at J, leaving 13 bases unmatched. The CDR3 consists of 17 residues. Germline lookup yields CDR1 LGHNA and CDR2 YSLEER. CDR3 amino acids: CASSQGEGLFERYEQYF. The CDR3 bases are TGCGCCAGCAGCCAAGGGGAGGGCTTGTTTGAACGGTACGAGCAGTACTTC.

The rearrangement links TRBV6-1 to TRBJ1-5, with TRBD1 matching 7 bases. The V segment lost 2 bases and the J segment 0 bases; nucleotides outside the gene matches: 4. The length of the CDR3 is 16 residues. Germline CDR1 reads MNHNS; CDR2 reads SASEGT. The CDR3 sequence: CASSEWGQLSNQPQHF. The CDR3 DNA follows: TGTGCCAGCAGTGAATGGGGACAGCTTAGCAATCAGCCCCAGCATTTT.

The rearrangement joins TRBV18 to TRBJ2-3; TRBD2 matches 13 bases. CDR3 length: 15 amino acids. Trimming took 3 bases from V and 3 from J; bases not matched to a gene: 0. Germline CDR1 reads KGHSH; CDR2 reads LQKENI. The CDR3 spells CASSPTSGRTDTQYF. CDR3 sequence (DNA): TGTGCCAGCTCACCGACTAGCGGGAGGACAGATACGCAGTATTTT.

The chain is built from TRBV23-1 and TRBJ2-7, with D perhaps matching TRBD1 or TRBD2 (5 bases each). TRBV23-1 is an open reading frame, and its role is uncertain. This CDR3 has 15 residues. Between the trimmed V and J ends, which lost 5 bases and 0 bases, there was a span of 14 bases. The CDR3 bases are TGCGCCAGCAGTTTGGGGGTCCAACGCTCCTACGAGCAGTACTTC. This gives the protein CASSLGVQRSYEQYF.

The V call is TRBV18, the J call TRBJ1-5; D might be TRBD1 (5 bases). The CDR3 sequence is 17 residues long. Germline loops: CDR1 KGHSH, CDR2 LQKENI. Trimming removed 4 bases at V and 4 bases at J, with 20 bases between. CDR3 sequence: CASSLQPGVKGNQPQHF. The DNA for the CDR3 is TGTGCCAGCTCACTCCAACCCGGGGTTAAGGGGAATCAGCCCCAGCATTTT.

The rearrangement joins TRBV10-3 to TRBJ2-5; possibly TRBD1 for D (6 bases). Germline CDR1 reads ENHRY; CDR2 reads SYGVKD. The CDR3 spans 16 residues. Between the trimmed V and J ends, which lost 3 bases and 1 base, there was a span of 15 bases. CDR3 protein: CAISDGSRTAQETQYF. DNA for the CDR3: TGTGCCATCAGTGATGGGTCTAGGACAGCCCAAGAGACCCAGTACTTC.

The DNA for the CDR3 is TGTGCCAGCAGCGTAGCCCTAGCGGGGGCCACAGATACGCAGTATTTT. Translation: CASSVALAGATDTQYF. The V gene is TRBV9, the J gene TRBJ2-3, with TRBD2 matching over 10 bases. Germline V gene sequence: CDR1 SGDLS, CDR2 YYNGEE. Trimming at V came to 0 bases and at J to 2 bases, leaving 3 bases not matched to a gene. This CDR3 comprises 16 residues.

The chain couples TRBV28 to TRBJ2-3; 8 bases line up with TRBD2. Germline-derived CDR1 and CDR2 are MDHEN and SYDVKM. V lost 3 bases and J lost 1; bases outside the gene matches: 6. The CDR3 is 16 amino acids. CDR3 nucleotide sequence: TGTGCCAGCAGTTTTCCCACAGCGGGGGGCACAGATACGCAGTATTTT. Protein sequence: CASSFPTAGGTDTQYF.

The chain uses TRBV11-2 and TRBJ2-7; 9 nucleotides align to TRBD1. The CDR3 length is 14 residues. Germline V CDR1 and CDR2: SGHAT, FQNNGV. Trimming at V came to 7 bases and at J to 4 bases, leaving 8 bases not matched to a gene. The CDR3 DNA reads TGTGCCAGCATCCCGGGGGACAGGGTGTACGAGCAGTACTTC. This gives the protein CASIPGDRVYEQYF.

CDR3 sequence reads: CASSVSGAKQETQYF. CDR3 sequence (DNA): TGTGCCAGCAGCGTTAGCGGGGCAAAACAAGAGACCCAGTACTTC. The V and J genes are TRBV9 and TRBJ2-5; 8 nucleotides agree with TRBD2. The CDR3 runs 15 residues. CDR1 is SGDLS and CDR2 is YYNGEE in the germline V gene. The V and J ends lost 2 bases and 2 bases, in that order; junction bases with no gene match: 5.

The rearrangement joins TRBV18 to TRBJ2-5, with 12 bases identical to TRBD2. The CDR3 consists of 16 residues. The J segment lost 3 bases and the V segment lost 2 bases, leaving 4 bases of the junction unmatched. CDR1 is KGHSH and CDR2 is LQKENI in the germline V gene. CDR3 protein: CASSPRLAGEKETQYF. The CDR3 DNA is TGTGCCAGCTCACCAAGACTAGCGGGGGAAAAAGAGACCCAGTACTTC.

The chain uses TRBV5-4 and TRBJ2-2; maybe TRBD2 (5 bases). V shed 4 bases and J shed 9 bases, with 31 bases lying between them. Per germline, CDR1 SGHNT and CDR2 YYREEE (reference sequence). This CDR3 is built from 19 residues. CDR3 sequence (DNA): TGTGCCAGCAGCAAAGGGCCAATTCCCGCCCCCGGGGAAAGACGGGAGCTGTTTTTT. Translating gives CASSKGPIPAPGERRELFF.

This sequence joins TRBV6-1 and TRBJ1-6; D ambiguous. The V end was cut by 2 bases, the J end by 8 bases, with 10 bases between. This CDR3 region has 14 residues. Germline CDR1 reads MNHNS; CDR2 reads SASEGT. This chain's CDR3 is CASSERYKYSPLHF. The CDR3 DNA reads TGTGCCAGCAGTGAAAGGTACAAATATTCACCCCTCCACTTT.

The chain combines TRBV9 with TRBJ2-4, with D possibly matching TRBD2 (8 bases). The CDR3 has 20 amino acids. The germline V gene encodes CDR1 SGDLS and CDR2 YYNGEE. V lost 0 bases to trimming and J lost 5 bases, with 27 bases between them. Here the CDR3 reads CASSVAPTGAISGSENIQYF. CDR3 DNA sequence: TGTGCCAGCAGCGTAGCCCCTACAGGGGCTATAAGCGGGAGCGAAAACATTCAGTACTTC.

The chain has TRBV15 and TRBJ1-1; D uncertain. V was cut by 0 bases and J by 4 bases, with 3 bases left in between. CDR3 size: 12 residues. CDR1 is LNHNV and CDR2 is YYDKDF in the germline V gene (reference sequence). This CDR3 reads CATSRDTTEAFF. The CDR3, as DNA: TGTGCCACCAGCAGAGATACCACTGAAGCTTTCTTT.

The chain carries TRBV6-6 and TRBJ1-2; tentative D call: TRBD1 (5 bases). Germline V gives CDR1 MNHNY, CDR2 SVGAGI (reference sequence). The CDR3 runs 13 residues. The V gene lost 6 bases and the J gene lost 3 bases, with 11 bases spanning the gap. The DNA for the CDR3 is TGTGCCAGCAGCCGGGGCGGACACTATGGCTACACCTTC. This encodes CASSRGGHYGYTF.

CDR3 in DNA: TGTGCCAGTAGTATAGGGACAGGGCACCCTCAAGATGAGCAGTTCTTC. Amino acid sequence: CASSIGTGHPQDEQFF. This sequence joins TRBV19 and TRBJ2-1; 8 positions match TRBD1. Germline V gene data show CDR1 as LNHDA and CDR2 as SQIVND (reference sequence). CDR3 length: 16 amino acids. Losses at the gene ends were 1 base for V and 8 bases for J; bases not matched to a gene: 10.

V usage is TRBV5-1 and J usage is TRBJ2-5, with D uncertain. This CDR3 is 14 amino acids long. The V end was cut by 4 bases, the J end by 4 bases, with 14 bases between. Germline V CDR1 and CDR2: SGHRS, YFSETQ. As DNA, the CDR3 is TGCGCCAGCAGCCCAGAAAGTTTGCGAGAGACCCAGTACTTC. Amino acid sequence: CASSPESLRETQYF.

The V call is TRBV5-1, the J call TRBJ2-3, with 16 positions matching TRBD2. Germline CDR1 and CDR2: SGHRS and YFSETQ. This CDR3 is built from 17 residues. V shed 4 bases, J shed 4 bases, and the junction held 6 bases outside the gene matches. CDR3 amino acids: CASSPGLAGGVADTQYF. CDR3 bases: TGCGCCAGCAGCCCGGGACTAGCGGGGGGGGTGGCAGATACGCAGTATTTT.